The rows below give T cell receptor beta chains drawn from one sample of a study of molecular identifiers for immune sequencing clone quantification. TCRdb processed the PCR reads anew with MiXCR; each CDR3 protein has one entry. This sample has about half a million distinct CDR3 sequences, with over 20% found just once. The sequenced sample was naive CD8+ T cells from blood, with Jurkat cell RNA spiked in. These receptors were collected from a human donor in good health. Some libraries in this study had Jurkat cell RNA spiked in. The CDR3 runs from the conserved cysteine through the conserved F or W. Each record gives: J gene, V gene, clone size, D gene, CDR3 protein, CDR3 DNA. The D gene is left open where the match is weak. Clone size is stated in some rows and not others, as once, few, many or a class when expanded.

j_call: TRBJ2-1; v_call: TRBV6-2/TRBV6-3; clone_size: .; d_call: .; cdr3_aa: CASRGPGTFNEQFF; cdr3_nt: TGTGCCAGCAGGGGTCCCGGGACCTTCAATGAGCAGTTCTTC
j_call: TRBJ2-5; v_call: TRBV7-9; clone_size: few; d_call: TRBD2; cdr3_aa: CASSPKRDGSFVYQETQYF; cdr3_nt: TGTGCCAGCAGCCCAAAGCGGGACGGGAGCTTTGTTTACCAAGAGACCCAGTACTTC
j_call: TRBJ1-2; v_call: TRBV20-1; clone_size: .; d_call: TRBD1; cdr3_aa: CSARGDVYGYTF; cdr3_nt: TGCAGTGCCAGGGGGGATGTCTATGGCTACACCTTC
j_call: TRBJ2-1; v_call: TRBV2; clone_size: .; d_call: .; cdr3_aa: CASSARGIDYNEQFF; cdr3_nt: TGTGCCAGCAGCGCCCGAGGGATCGACTACAATGAGCAGTTCTTC
j_call: TRBJ2-3; v_call: TRBV7-9; clone_size: .; d_call: .; cdr3_aa: CASSLLPGQDANMDTLYF; cdr3_nt: TGTGCCAGCAGCTTACTACCTGGGCAGGATGCCAACATGGATACGCTGTATTTT
j_call: TRBJ1-1; v_call: TRBV4-1; clone_size: many; d_call: .; cdr3_aa: CASTDINTEAFF; cdr3_nt: TGCGCCAGCACGGACATCAACACTGAAGCTTTCTTT
j_call: TRBJ1-2; v_call: TRBV30; clone_size: .; d_call: .; cdr3_aa: CAWSPAGYDGYTF; cdr3_nt: TGTGCCTGGAGTCCCGCGGGGTACGATGGCTACACCTTC
j_call: TRBJ2-4; v_call: TRBV21-1; clone_size: many; d_call: .; cdr3_aa: CASSKAGQGIKNIQYF; cdr3_nt: TGTGCCAGCAGCAAAGCGGGGCAGGGTATCAAAAACATTCAGTACTTC
j_call: TRBJ1-3; v_call: TRBV4-1; clone_size: many; d_call: .; cdr3_aa: CASSQGINSGNTIYF; cdr3_nt: TGCGCCAGCAGCCAAGGTATCAACTCGGGAAACACCATATATTTT
j_call: TRBJ2-7; v_call: TRBV7-9; clone_size: .; d_call: .; cdr3_aa: CASSPRQSYEQYF; cdr3_nt: TGTGCCAGCAGCCCCAGGCAGAGCTACGAGCAGTACTTC
j_call: TRBJ2-1; v_call: TRBV28; clone_size: many; d_call: .; cdr3_aa: CATRPGTLNNEQFF; cdr3_nt: TGTGCCACAAGACCCGGGACTCTCAACAATGAGCAGTTCTTC
j_call: TRBJ2-1; v_call: TRBV30; clone_size: many; d_call: .; cdr3_aa: CAWSRIYNEQFF; cdr3_nt: TGTGCCTGGAGTAGGATCTACAATGAGCAGTTCTTC
j_call: TRBJ2-7; v_call: TRBV27; clone_size: many; d_call: .; cdr3_aa: CASSLKGKYEQYF; cdr3_nt: TGTGCCAGCAGTTTAAAGGGAAAATACGAGCAGTACTTC
j_call: TRBJ2-2; v_call: TRBV24-1; clone_size: few; d_call: .; cdr3_aa: CATSDGVAGELFF; cdr3_nt: TGTGCCACCAGTGACGGAGTCGCCGGGGAGCTGTTTTTT
j_call: TRBJ2-7; v_call: TRBV27; clone_size: few; d_call: .; cdr3_aa: CASSLDGGSYEQYF; cdr3_nt: TGTGCCAGCAGTTTAGACGGAGGCTCCTACGAGCAGTACTTC
j_call: TRBJ1-2; v_call: TRBV7-9; clone_size: few; d_call: TRBD1; cdr3_aa: CASIGPGGYGYTF; cdr3_nt: TGTGCCAGCATCGGCCCAGGGGGCTATGGCTACACCTTC
j_call: TRBJ2-7; v_call: TRBV28; clone_size: many; d_call: TRBD2; cdr3_aa: CASSQRSSGSLYEQYF; cdr3_nt: TGTGCCAGCAGCCAACGGTCTAGCGGGAGTCTCTACGAGCAGTACTTC
j_call: TRBJ2-1; v_call: TRBV6-4; clone_size: few; d_call: .; cdr3_aa: CASSASGQYNEQFF; cdr3_nt: TGTGCCAGCAGTGCTTCAGGGCAATACAATGAGCAGTTCTTC
j_call: TRBJ2-7; v_call: TRBV4-2; clone_size: .; d_call: TRBD2; cdr3_aa: CASSQATSGGTYEQYF; cdr3_nt: TGTGCCAGCAGCCAAGCCACTAGCGGGGGTACCTACGAGCAGTACTTC
j_call: TRBJ1-1; v_call: TRBV4-2; clone_size: .; d_call: .; cdr3_aa: CASRTTTVMNTEAFF; cdr3_nt: TGTGCCAGCAGGACGACAACTGTCATGAACACTGAAGCTTTCTTT
j_call: TRBJ2-1; v_call: TRBV28; clone_size: .; d_call: TRBD1; cdr3_aa: CANSSLTDRGGDEQFF; cdr3_nt: TGTGCCAACAGTTCACTAACTGACAGGGGAGGCGATGAGCAGTTCTTC
j_call: TRBJ2-5; v_call: TRBV19; clone_size: many; d_call: .; cdr3_aa: CASNPGGFDETQYF; cdr3_nt: TGTGCCAGTAACCCAGGGGGGTTCGATGAGACCCAGTACTTC
j_call: TRBJ2-6; v_call: TRBV11-2; clone_size: few; d_call: TRBD1; cdr3_aa: CASSLDHRGQSGANVLTF; cdr3_nt: TGTGCCAGCAGCTTAGATCACAGGGGGCAGTCTGGGGCCAACGTCCTGACTTTC
j_call: TRBJ2-2; v_call: TRBV11-2; clone_size: .; d_call: TRBD1; cdr3_aa: CAIQLGQGPIGELFF; cdr3_nt: TGTGCCATACAACTGGGACAGGGGCCGATCGGGGAGCTGTTTTTT
j_call: TRBJ2-1; v_call: TRBV5-3; clone_size: few; d_call: .; cdr3_aa: CASSLFGTGGENEQFF; cdr3_nt: TGTGCCAGCAGCTTATTCGGGACGGGTGGGGAGAATGAGCAGTTCTTC
j_call: TRBJ2-5; v_call: TRBV6-6; clone_size: many; d_call: .; cdr3_aa: CASSLYRLGDQETQYF; cdr3_nt: TGTGCCAGCAGCCTATACAGGTTAGGGGACCAAGAGACCCAGTACTTC
j_call: TRBJ2-7; v_call: TRBV19; clone_size: many; d_call: .; cdr3_aa: CASSMWTFDEQYF; cdr3_nt: TGTGCCAGTAGTATGTGGACATTCGACGAGCAGTACTTC
j_call: TRBJ2-7; v_call: TRBV7-4; clone_size: few; d_call: .; cdr3_aa: CARYSVGIIYEQYF; cdr3_nt: TGTGCCAGATACAGCGTAGGGATCATCTACGAGCAGTACTTC
j_call: TRBJ1-2; v_call: TRBV15; clone_size: few; d_call: .; cdr3_aa: CATSRDRGSNYGYTF; cdr3_nt: TGTGCCACCAGCAGAGACAGGGGTAGTAACTATGGCTACACCTTC
j_call: TRBJ2-1; v_call: TRBV20-1; clone_size: few; d_call: .; cdr3_aa: CSASIRGEYNEQFF; cdr3_nt: TGCAGTGCTAGTATCCGGGGAGAATACAATGAGCAGTTCTTC
j_call: TRBJ2-2; v_call: TRBV7-6; clone_size: few; d_call: TRBD2; cdr3_aa: CASSLTWGTGGTGELFF; cdr3_nt: TGTGCCAGCAGCTTAACCTGGGGGACGGGAGGCACCGGGGAGCTGTTTTTT
j_call: TRBJ1-3; v_call: TRBV5-1; clone_size: many; d_call: .; cdr3_aa: CASPRRQGGRRNTIYF; cdr3_nt: TGCGCCAGTCCCCGGAGGCAGGGTGGAAGGAGAAACACCATATATTTT
j_call: TRBJ1-5; v_call: TRBV6-5; clone_size: .; d_call: .; cdr3_aa: CASRDSHNQPQHF; cdr3_nt: TGTGCCAGCAGGGACAGCCACAATCAGCCCCAGCATTTT
j_call: TRBJ2-7; v_call: TRBV29-1; clone_size: many; d_call: .; cdr3_aa: CSARDQSSYEQYF; cdr3_nt: TGCAGCGCCAGGGACCAAAGCTCCTACGAGCAGTACTTC
j_call: TRBJ2-5; v_call: TRBV28; clone_size: many; d_call: .; cdr3_aa: CASSPRGRTGETQYF; cdr3_nt: TGTGCCAGCAGTCCCCGGGGCAGAACTGGGGAGACCCAGTACTTC
j_call: TRBJ2-7; v_call: TRBV7-9; clone_size: .; d_call: .; cdr3_aa: CASSQSHQVGQGNTYEQYF; cdr3_nt: TGTGCCAGCAGCCAGAGCCACCAAGTGGGGCAGGGCAATACCTACGAGCAGTACTTC
j_call: TRBJ1-1; v_call: TRBV9; clone_size: few; d_call: .; cdr3_aa: CASSDRDSMNTEAFF; cdr3_nt: TGTGCCAGCAGCGACAGGGATTCGATGAACACTGAAGCTTTCTTT
j_call: TRBJ2-1; v_call: TRBV12-3/TRBV12-4; clone_size: few; d_call: TRBD1; cdr3_aa: CASSSPVTGGSYNEQFF; cdr3_nt: TGTGCCAGCAGTTCGCCTGTGACAGGGGGCTCCTACAATGAGCAGTTCTTC
j_call: TRBJ2-7; v_call: TRBV9; clone_size: .; d_call: TRBD1; cdr3_aa: CASSPHRDRGYEQYF; cdr3_nt: TGTGCCAGCAGCCCCCACAGGGACAGGGGGTACGAGCAGTACTTC
j_call: TRBJ1-3; v_call: TRBV10-1; clone_size: .; d_call: .; cdr3_aa: CASSGTASSGNTIYF; cdr3_nt: TGCGCCAGCAGTGGAACCGCGTCCTCTGGAAACACCATATATTTT
j_call: TRBJ1-2; v_call: TRBV4-3; clone_size: .; d_call: TRBD1; cdr3_aa: CASSQGDSYAYYGYTF; cdr3_nt: TGCGCCAGCAGCCAGGGGGACAGCTATGCTTACTATGGCTACACCTTC
j_call: TRBJ2-7; v_call: TRBV6-5; clone_size: .; d_call: TRBD1; cdr3_aa: CASSYSGTGVEQYF; cdr3_nt: TGTGCCAGCAGTTACTCGGGTACAGGGGTCGAGCAGTACTTC
j_call: TRBJ1-4; v_call: TRBV9; clone_size: few; d_call: .; cdr3_aa: CASSVGGGGTNEKLFF; cdr3_nt: TGTGCCAGCAGCGTAGGGGGGGGGGGGACTAATGAAAAACTGTTTTTT
j_call: TRBJ1-1; v_call: TRBV6-6; clone_size: .; d_call: TRBD1; cdr3_aa: CASNPSGQGTEAFF; cdr3_nt: TGTGCCAGCAACCCATCGGGACAGGGGACTGAAGCTTTCTTT
j_call: TRBJ2-5; v_call: TRBV7-9; clone_size: few; d_call: .; cdr3_aa: CASSLSYGVAETQYF; cdr3_nt: TGTGCCAGCAGCTTATCTTACGGAGTAGCCGAGACCCAGTACTTC
j_call: TRBJ2-3; v_call: TRBV4-1; clone_size: .; d_call: TRBD2; cdr3_aa: CASSPHGGPGRGRSTDTQYF; cdr3_nt: TGCGCCAGCAGCCCCCATGGGGGGCCCGGGAGGGGGAGAAGCACAGATACGCAGTATTTT
j_call: TRBJ2-6; v_call: TRBV3-1; clone_size: few; d_call: .; cdr3_aa: CASSQSGLSSFPGANVLTF; cdr3_nt: TGTGCCAGCAGCCAATCTGGTTTATCGAGTTTCCCTGGGGCCAACGTCCTGACTTTC
j_call: TRBJ2-7; v_call: TRBV7-8; clone_size: many; d_call: .; cdr3_aa: CASSSGLTSSYEQYF; cdr3_nt: TGTGCCAGCAGCTCCGGGCTCACGAGCTCCTACGAGCAGTACTTC
j_call: TRBJ2-2; v_call: TRBV27; clone_size: few; d_call: TRBD1; cdr3_aa: CASSFVGTGHNTGELFF; cdr3_nt: TGTGCCAGCAGTTTTGTTGGGACAGGGCATAACACCGGGGAGCTGTTTTTT
j_call: TRBJ1-5; v_call: TRBV19; clone_size: many; d_call: .; cdr3_aa: CASNPLLGSNQPQHF; cdr3_nt: TGTGCCTCAAATCCCCTTTTAGGAAGCAATCAGCCCCAGCATTTT
j_call: TRBJ2-2; v_call: TRBV6-6; clone_size: few; d_call: .; cdr3_aa: CASSYVTGELFF; cdr3_nt: TGTGCCAGCAGTTACGTTACTGGGGAGCTGTTTTTT
j_call: TRBJ1-6; v_call: TRBV7-6; clone_size: few; d_call: TRBD1; cdr3_aa: CASSLGRTGGSPLHF; cdr3_nt: TGTGCCAGCAGCTTAGGAAGGACAGGGGGTTCACCCCTCCACTTT